One and the same sample provided the 5 T cell receptor beta chains below, sequenced in a study of T cell changes during pregnancy in multiple sclerosis. The data were produced by immunoSEQ multiplex PCR, yet TCRdb's version contains in-frame clones alone and is incomplete. The sample records about 20,000 clones, approximately 86% being singletons. This sample comprised CD8+ T cells from peripheral blood mononuclear cells, obtained after pregnancy. The receptors here all came from a female donor in good health, enrolled as a control in a pregnancy study.

V gene TRBV10-3 combines with J gene TRBJ1-1; 10 positions agree with TRBD1. Germline V lookup: CDR1 ENHRY, CDR2 SYGVKD. J lost 8 bases, V lost 8 bases, and 11 bases had no gene match. This CDR3 is 14 amino acids long. The CDR3 DNA follows: TGTGCCATCGGGACAGGGGAGGGTTATGCCGAAGCTTTCTTT. Protein sequence: CAIGTGEGYAEAFF.

The V call is TRBV11-3, the J call TRBJ2-7; 8 bases agree with TRBD2. The V gene's germline CDR1 is SGHNT and CDR2 YENEEA. Unmatched junction bases numbered 9, after V lost 0 bases and J lost 5 bases. The CDR3 length is 16 residues. As DNA, the CDR3 is TGTGCCAGCAGCTTAGATACCAGCGGGGGCCCCAACGAGCAGTACTTC. This encodes CASSLDTSGGPNEQYF.

This CDR3 is CASSQVWAGLTYNEQFF. The CDR3 bases are TGTGCCAGCTCACAAGTCTGGGCGGGCCTGACCTACAATGAGCAGTTCTTC. The chain couples TRBV27 to TRBJ2-1; possible D gene TRBD2, 5 bases. In germline, CDR1 is MNHEY, CDR2 SMNVEV (reference sequence). V was clipped by 8 bases and J by 2 bases, with 22 bases between them. The CDR3 spans 17 residues.

V usage is TRBV27 and J usage is TRBJ2-7, with a tentative D call TRBD2 (5 bases). CDR3 length: 14 residues. Germline V gene lookup returns CDR1 MNHEY and CDR2 SMNVEV (reference sequence). Trimming removed 5 bases at V and 5 bases at J, with 16 bases between. The chain's CDR3 is CASSGEGSADEQYF. The CDR3 region has the DNA TGTGCCAGCAGTGGAGAAGGTAGCGCGGACGAGCAGTACTTC.

V and J are TRBV10-2 and TRBJ2-1; D not certain. Trimming left V 0 bases short and J 4 bases short, with 13 bases between. This CDR3 has 16 residues. Germline CDR1 reads WSHSY; CDR2 reads SAAADI. The CDR3 DNA sequence: TGCGCCAGCAGTGAGTCGATTACCGGTCCATACAATGAGCAGTTCTTC. It specifies CASSESITGPYNEQFF.